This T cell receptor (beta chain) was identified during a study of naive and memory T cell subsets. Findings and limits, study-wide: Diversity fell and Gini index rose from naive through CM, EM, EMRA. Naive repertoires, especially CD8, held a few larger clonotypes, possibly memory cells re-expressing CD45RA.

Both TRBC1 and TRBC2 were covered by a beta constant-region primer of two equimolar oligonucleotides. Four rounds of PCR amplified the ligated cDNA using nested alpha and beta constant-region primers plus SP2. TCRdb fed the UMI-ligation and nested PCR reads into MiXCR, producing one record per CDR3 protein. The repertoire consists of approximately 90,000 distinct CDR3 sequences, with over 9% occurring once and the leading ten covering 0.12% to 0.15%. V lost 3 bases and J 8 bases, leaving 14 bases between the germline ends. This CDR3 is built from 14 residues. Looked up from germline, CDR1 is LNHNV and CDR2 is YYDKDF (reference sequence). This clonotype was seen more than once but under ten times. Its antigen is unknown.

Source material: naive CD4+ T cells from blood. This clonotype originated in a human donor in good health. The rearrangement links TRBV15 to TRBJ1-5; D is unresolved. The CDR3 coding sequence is TGTGCCACCAGCAGTAATCGCGGGGAGAAGCCCCAGCATTTT. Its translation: CATSSNRGEKPQHF. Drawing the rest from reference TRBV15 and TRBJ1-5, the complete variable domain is DAMVIQNPRYQVTQFGKPVTLSCSQTLNHNVMYWYQQKSSQAPKLLFHYYDKDFNNEADTPDNFQSRRPNTSFCFLDIRSPGLGDTAMYLCATSSNRGEKPQHFGDGTRLSIL.